This T cell receptor beta chain was recovered during a study of T cell responses to AZD1222 COVID-19 vaccine. Broader study findings: A reported finding is that nearly half of spike-specific TCRs target unmutated variant regions. Baseline serostatus was positive in only six AZD1222 recipients. All repertoire sampling was performed exclusively after the peak T cell response. Mostly white British, mostly female donors; authors suggested clonal diversity may be underestimated.

This clone was observed a handful of times. What it binds is unknown. The table came from immunoSEQ multiplex PCR; TCRdb's copy has only in-frame clones and leaves some out. The sample carries 15,000 to 20,000 clones, under 90% recorded once. Per the germline V gene, CDR1 is SGHTA and CDR2 is FQGNSA. This CDR3 has 15 residues. V was trimmed by 3 bases and J by 5 bases, leaving 13 bases between them. The sample was peripheral blood, taken 28 days after the second AZD1222 dose. The sequence derives from an adult who received the AZD1222 COVID-19 vaccine. V is TRBV7-2 and J is TRBJ2-2, with D hard to call. CDR3 DNA sequence: TGTGCCAGCAGCTTGGCGACGGGTGGGACCGGGGAGCTGTTTTTT. Amino acids: CASSLATGGTGELFF.